The clone carrying this T cell receptor beta chain was seen once. The entry originates in a study of blood T cell repertoires in COVID-19. Background on the study: Cohort 3 donors counted as recovered after two negative PCRs, clearance, or resolved symptoms. From T cells, B-cell-depleted T cells, or PBMCs came the material, which was cDNA or gDNA.

Profiling relied on immunoSEQ multiplex PCR, and the TCRdb table lists in-frame clones only, not all of them. Of some 200,000 clones listed, around 90% are singletons. Germline V gives CDR1 ENHRY, CDR2 SYGVKD. Trimming removed 9 bases from V and 2 bases from J; junction bases left unmatched: 7. The CDR3 has 14 residues. Sequencing was done on a sample of PBMCs or T cells enriched from blood (not recorded which). V and J are TRBV10-3 and TRBJ2-5, with TRBD2 matching 9 bases. The clonotype originates from a man aged 30-40 years in a cohort exposed to, infected with or recovered from COVID-19 (not recorded which). CDR3 DNA sequence: TGTGCCATTGGACCTAGCGGGACTCAAGAGACCCAGTACTTC. Translating gives CAIGPSGTQETQYF.